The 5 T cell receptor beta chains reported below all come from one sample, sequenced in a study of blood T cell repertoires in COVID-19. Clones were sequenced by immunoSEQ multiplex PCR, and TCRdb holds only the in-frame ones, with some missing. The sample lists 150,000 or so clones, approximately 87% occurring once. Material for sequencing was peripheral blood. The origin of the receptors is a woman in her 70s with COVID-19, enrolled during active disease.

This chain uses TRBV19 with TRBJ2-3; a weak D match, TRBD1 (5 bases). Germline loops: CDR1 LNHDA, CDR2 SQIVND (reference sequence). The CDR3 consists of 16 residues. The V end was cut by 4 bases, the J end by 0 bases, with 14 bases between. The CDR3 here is CASSTYRKSSTDTQYF. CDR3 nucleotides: TGTGCCAGTAGTACCTACAGGAAATCTAGCACAGATACGCAGTATTTT. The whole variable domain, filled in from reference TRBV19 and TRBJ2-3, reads DGGITQSPKYLFRKEGQNVTLSCEQNLNHDAMYWYRQDPGQGLRLIYYSQIVNDFQKGDIAEGYSVSREKKESFPLTVTSAQKNPTAFYLCASSTYRKSSTDTQYFGPGTRLTVL.

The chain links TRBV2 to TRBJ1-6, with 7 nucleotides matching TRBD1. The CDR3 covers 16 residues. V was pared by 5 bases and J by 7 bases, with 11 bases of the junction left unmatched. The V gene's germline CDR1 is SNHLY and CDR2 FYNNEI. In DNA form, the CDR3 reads TGTGCCAGCAGTACGTTTGGACAGGTCGGGAATTCACCCCTCCACTTT. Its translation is CASSTFGQVGNSPLHF.

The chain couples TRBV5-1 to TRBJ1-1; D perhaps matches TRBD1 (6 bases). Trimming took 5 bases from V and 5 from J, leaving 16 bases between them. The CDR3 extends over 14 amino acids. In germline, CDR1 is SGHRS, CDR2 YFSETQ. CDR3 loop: CASRPHGGGTEAFF. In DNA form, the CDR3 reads TGCGCCAGCAGACCCCATGGGGGCGGAACTGAAGCTTTCTTT.

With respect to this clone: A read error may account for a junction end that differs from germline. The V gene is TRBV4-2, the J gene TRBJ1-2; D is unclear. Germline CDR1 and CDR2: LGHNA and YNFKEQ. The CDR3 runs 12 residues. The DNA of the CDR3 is TGTGCCAGCAGCCAAGGATCGGTCAGGAAGTTCTTC. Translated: CASSQGSVRKFF.

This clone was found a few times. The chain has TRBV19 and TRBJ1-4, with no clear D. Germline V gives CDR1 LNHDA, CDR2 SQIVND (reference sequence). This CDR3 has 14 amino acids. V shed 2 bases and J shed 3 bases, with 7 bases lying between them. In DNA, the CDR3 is TGTGCCAGTAGTATATGGCAGTCTAATGAAAAACTGTTTTTT. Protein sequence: CASSIWQSNEKLFF.